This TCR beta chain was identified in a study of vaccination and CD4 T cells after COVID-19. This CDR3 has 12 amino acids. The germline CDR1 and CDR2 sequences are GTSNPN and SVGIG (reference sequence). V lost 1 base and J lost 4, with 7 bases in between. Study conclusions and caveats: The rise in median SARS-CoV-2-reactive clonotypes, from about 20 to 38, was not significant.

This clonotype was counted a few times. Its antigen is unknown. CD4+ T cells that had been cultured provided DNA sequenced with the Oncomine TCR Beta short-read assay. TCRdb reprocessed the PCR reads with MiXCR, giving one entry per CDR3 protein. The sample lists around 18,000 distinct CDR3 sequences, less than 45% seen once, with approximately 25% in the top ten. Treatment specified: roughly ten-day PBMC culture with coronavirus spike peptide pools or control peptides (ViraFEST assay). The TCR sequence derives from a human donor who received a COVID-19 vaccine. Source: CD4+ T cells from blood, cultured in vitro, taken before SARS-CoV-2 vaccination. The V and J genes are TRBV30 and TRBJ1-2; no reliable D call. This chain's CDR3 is CAWSAAIYGYTF. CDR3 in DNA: TGTGCCTGGAGTGCGGCGATCTATGGCTACACCTTC.